This T cell receptor (beta chain) was retrieved from a study of T cells in Graves' hyperthyroidism and ophthalmopathy. Findings and limits, study-wide: Most thyroid-expanded clonotypes above 0.001 were also found in blood.

Graves' hyperthyroidism is called stable when ophthalmopathy does not progress within 18 months. Each patient was aged 18 to 65 and had newly diagnosed hyperthyroidism of under 2 months' duration. It was uncontrolled infection, other autoimmune disease, pregnancy or lactation that excluded patients. The V gene's germline CDR1 is MNHEY and CDR2 SMNVEV (reference sequence). The CDR3 totals 14 residues. Trimming at V came to 3 bases and at J to 7 bases, leaving 4 bases not matched to a gene. This clonotype has at least ten counts. Its target is unknown. Using RNA transcripts as the source, TCR beta CDR3 regions were amplified. During a first-round RT-PCR of the TCR CDR3, the HTBI primer set was used. TCRdb independently ran MiXCR on the multiplex PCR reads; one entry per CDR3 protein. The sample carries about 740,000 distinct CDR3 sequences, approximately 15% recorded once.

What was sequenced was blood. The chain joins TRBV27 to TRBJ1-4; 8 bases map to TRBD1. The clonotype comes from a woman under 30 with Graves' hyperthyroidism. The CDR3 bases are TGTGCCAGCAGTTTGCAGGGGGCAGCTGAAAAACTGTTTTTT. Protein: CASSLQGAAEKLFF.